This TCR beta chain was found in a study of T cells in Graves' hyperthyroidism and ophthalmopathy. This clonotype was counted ten times or more. This CDR3 region has 13 residues. Trimming cost V 0 bases and J 4 bases, with 4 bases left between them. Germline CDR1 is LNHNV and CDR2 is YYDKDF (reference sequence). The source material, RNA transcripts, was used to amplify TCR beta CDR3 regions. Using the HTBI primer set, a first-round RT-PCR was run on the TCR CDR3. TCRdb re-derived calls from the multiplex PCR reads in MiXCR, one entry per CDR3 protein. The sample includes 730,000 or so distinct CDR3 sequences, 15% to 20% of them seen just once.

Input material: blood. The chain employs TRBV15 and TRBJ1-5; D unclear. The receptor was derived from a woman between 45 and 65 years old with Graves' hyperthyroidism that later progressed to Graves' ophthalmopathy. The CDR3 coding sequence is TGTGCCACCAGCAGAGATTATAATCAGCCCCAGCATTTT. Its translation is CATSRDYNQPQHF. Full variable domain (remainder filled in from reference TRBV15 and TRBJ1-5): DAMVIQNPRYQVTQFGKPVTLSCSQTLNHNVMYWYQQKSSQAPKLLFHYYDKDFNNEADTPDNFQSRRPNTSFCFLDIRSPGLGDTAMYLCATSRDYNQPQHFGDGTRLSIL.